The next 29 T cell receptor beta chains were all read from a single sample in a study of blood T cells in healthy people across ages. Using a J-beta primer mix together with a sample-barcoded 5' primer, a second PCR was run for about 6 to 11 cycles. TCRdb reprocessed the 5' RACE reads via MiXCR and lists one record per CDR3 protein. Of about 1.8 million distinct CDR3 sequences in the sample, 49% were seen once. The source material was blood. The receptors come from a woman aged 40 to 50 in good health.

V gene TRBV7-9 combines with J gene TRBJ1-1; D is unresolved. This CDR3 has 13 residues. Looked up from germline, CDR1 is SEHNR and CDR2 is FQNEAQ (reference sequence). Trimming took off 5 bases at V and 7 bases at J, with 14 bases between the two ends. This CDR3 reads CASSHPRQIEAFF. CDR3 DNA: TGTGCCAGCAGCCATCCGAGGCAGATTGAAGCTTTCTTT.

This chain joins TRBV7-2 and TRBJ2-1, with 8 nucleotides matching TRBD1. The germline CDR1 and CDR2 sequences are SGHTA and FQGNSA. The CDR3 runs to 15 residues. The ends lost 1 base at V and 8 bases at J; junction bases unmatched: 7. DNA of the CDR3: TGTGCCAGCAGCTTAGGCGGGACAGGTCTGCATGAGCAGTTCTTC. Protein: CASSLGGTGLHEQFF.

The V and J genes are TRBV5-1 and TRBJ2-1; 9 nucleotides agree with TRBD1. Unmatched junction bases numbered 3, after V lost 1 base and J lost 7 bases. The CDR3 runs 14 residues. Germline V gene lookup returns CDR1 SGHRS and CDR2 YFSETQ. For the CDR3, the DNA is TGCGCCAGCAGCTTGTGGGACAGGGTGAATGAGCAGTTCTTC. Residues: CASSLWDRVNEQFF.

V gene TRBV10-3 combines with J gene TRBJ2-1, with 15 bases identical to TRBD2. CDR1 and CDR2 (germline): ENHRY, SYGVKD. The CDR3 length is 20 residues. Unmatched junction bases numbered 15, after V lost 6 bases and J lost 3 bases. CDR3 nucleotides: TGTGCCATCAGCGCAACATGGACTAGCGGGGGGGCCGGAGGCTACAATGAGCAGTTCTTC. Its translation: CAISATWTSGGAGGYNEQFF.

The gene calls are TRBV4-3 and TRBJ2-1, with 9 bases fitting TRBD1. Germline V gives CDR1 LGHNA, CDR2 YSLEER. The J segment lost 8 bases and the V segment lost 3 bases, leaving 8 bases of the junction unmatched. The CDR3 has 15 amino acids. CDR3 sequence (DNA): TGCGCCAGCAGCCAGGGACAGGGAGAAAGCGATGAGCAGTTCTTC. Translation: CASSQGQGESDEQFF.

V is TRBV6-4 and J is TRBJ2-1, with a weak D call TRBD2 (5 bases). The CDR3 spans 15 residues. Per germline, CDR1 MRHNA and CDR2 SNTAGT. Deletions cut 2 bases from V and 1 base from J, with 9 bases between. CDR3 in amino acids: CASSDARRSYNEQFF. The CDR3 DNA follows: TGTGCCAGCAGTGACGCGAGGAGGTCCTACAATGAGCAGTTCTTC.

V and J are TRBV28 and TRBJ2-3, with D maybe TRBD2 (6 bases). This CDR3 region has 12 residues. Germline assignment: CDR1 MDHEN and CDR2 SYDVKM. V lost 10 bases, J lost 2 bases, and 10 bases lay in between. DNA for the CDR3: TGTGCCACAGGGAGGTTCACAGATACGCAGTATTTT. Encoded protein: CATGRFTDTQYF.

V usage is TRBV20-1 and J usage is TRBJ2-5, with TRBD1 as a possible D gene (6 bases). The CDR3 runs to 15 residues. Germline V gives CDR1 DFQATT, CDR2 SNEGSKA (reference sequence). V lost 3 bases, J lost 1 base, and 15 bases lay in between. The CDR3 nucleotides are TGCAGTGCTAGTCCCAGTCAGGGGAGCCAAGAGACCCAGTACTTC. Its translation is CSASPSQGSQETQYF.

This clonotype was found a few times. V gene TRBV6-5 combines with J gene TRBJ2-5; TRBD2 aligns across 8 bases. Looked up from germline, CDR1 is MNHEY and CDR2 is SVGAGI. The length of the CDR3 is 15 residues. Germline trimming cut 7 bases from V and 3 bases from J; bases unmatched to any gene: 10. This CDR3 is CASKLVAGREETQYF. The CDR3 DNA follows: TGTGCCAGCAAACTAGTAGCGGGGAGGGAAGAGACCCAGTACTTC.

J is TRBJ1-2 and V is TRBV6-1; D not certain. The germline V gene encodes CDR1 MNHNS and CDR2 SASEGT. There are 14 residues in the CDR3. Trimming left V 0 bases short and J 4 bases short, with 9 bases between. CDR3 nucleotides: TGTGCCAGCAGTGAAGCTGTGGAAGTCTATGGCTACACCTTC. Protein sequence: CASSEAVEVYGYTF.

The chain uses TRBV4-2 and TRBJ1-2, with no clear D. CDR1 is LGHNA and CDR2 is YNFKEQ in the germline V gene. Trimming took 7 bases from V and 4 from J, leaving 19 bases between them. The CDR3 runs to 15 residues. The CDR3, as DNA: TGTGCCAGCATCCCCGCGAGGAATTCGATCTATGGCTACACCTTC. Translating gives CASIPARNSIYGYTF.

This chain links TRBV5-1 with TRBJ1-2, with D possibly being TRBD1 (5 bases). The V gene lost 3 bases and the J gene lost 7 bases, with 19 bases spanning the gap. This CDR3 region has 15 residues. Germline V lookup: CDR1 SGHRS, CDR2 YFSETQ. The CDR3 DNA follows: TGCGCCAGCAGCTCCGGGACGTCCTTTTTCGGTGGCTACACCTTC. This gives the protein CASSSGTSFFGGYTF.

The chain has TRBV7-9 and TRBJ1-2; 8 nucleotides line up with TRBD1. There are 14 residues in the CDR3. The germline CDR1 and CDR2 sequences are SEHNR and FQNEAQ (reference sequence). V lost 7 bases to trimming and J lost 5 bases; unmatched junction nucleotides: 9. CDR3 DNA: TGTGCCAGCACCGGAGGGACAGGACTGTATGGCTACACCTTC. Its translation is CASTGGTGLYGYTF.

This chain uses TRBV11-2 with TRBJ2-3; D unclear. Germline V gene sequence: CDR1 SGHAT, CDR2 FQNNGV. V was clipped by 5 bases and J by 2 bases, with 20 bases between them. This CDR3 comprises 17 residues. The CDR3 DNA reads as TGTGCCAGCAGCACACGGGCCATAGGTCTATACACAGATACGCAGTATTTT. Translating it yields CASSTRAIGLYTDTQYF.

A remark on this clonotype: One end of the junction fails to match germline, which may point to a read error. The chain has TRBV18 and TRBJ2-3; the match to TRBD1 covers 7 bases. Germline CDR1 KGHSH, CDR2 LQKENI. There are 13 residues in the CDR3. The CDR3 is CASAPDRVDTQYF. The DNA for the CDR3 is TGTGCCAGCGCACCTGACAGGGTGGATACGCAGTATTTT.

This clonotype occurred a few times. This rearrangement joins TRBV7-9 to TRBJ2-1; 7 nucleotides line up with TRBD1. V lost 4 bases, J lost 6 bases, and 9 bases stayed unmatched. Germline CDR1 is SEHNR and CDR2 is FQNEAQ (reference sequence). The CDR3 contains 15 residues. In nucleotides, the CDR3 is TGTGCCAGCAGCTCGAAGAATGACAGGGCCAATGAGCAGTTCTTC. It specifies CASSSKNDRANEQFF.

The chain couples TRBV20-1 to TRBJ2-1; 12 bases are shared with TRBD2. The germline gives CDR1 DFQATT, CDR2 SNEGSKA (reference sequence). Germline trimming cut 5 bases from V and 7 bases from J; bases unmatched to any gene: 6. The CDR3 spans 14 residues. The chain's CDR3 is CSARLAGASNEQFF. DNA of the CDR3: TGCAGTGCTCGACTAGCGGGGGCAAGTAATGAGCAGTTCTTC.

This rearrangement joins TRBV20-1 to TRBJ1-2, with TRBD1 matching 10 bases. The CDR3 runs 14 residues. Germline trimming cut 5 bases from V and 2 bases from J; bases unmatched to any gene: 5. Germline V gives CDR1 DFQATT, CDR2 SNEGSKA (reference sequence). The CDR3 nucleotides are TGCAGTGCTTGGGGACAGGGGAAAAACTATGGCTACACCTTC. Translated, it gives CSAWGQGKNYGYTF.

The table lists this clonotype with many counts. The rearrangement uses TRBV7-2 and TRBJ2-3; TRBD2 matches at 7 bases. With 3 bases clipped from V and 5 bases from J, the junction kept 8 bases outside the gene matches. CDR1 and CDR2 (germline): SGHTA, FQGNSA. The CDR3 sequence is 15 residues long. This CDR3 reads CASSFLAGGVDTQYF. DNA for the CDR3: TGTGCCAGCAGCTTTTTAGCGGGCGGTGTAGATACGCAGTATTTT.

This clonotype was seen more than once but under ten times. The CDR3 sequence is CASSEQGATVTDTQYF. The CDR3 DNA reads TGTGCCAGCAGTGAGCAGGGAGCGACTGTCACAGATACGCAGTATTTT. The chain couples TRBV2 to TRBJ2-3, with D perhaps given as TRBD1 or TRBD2 (5 bases each). The germline gives CDR1 SNHLY, CDR2 FYNNEI. There are 16 residues in the CDR3. V lost 3 bases and J lost 2, with 15 bases in between.

This clonotype was seen many times. V gene TRBV7-2 combines with J gene TRBJ2-1; D remains ambiguous. Trimming removed 5 bases from V and 6 bases from J, with 14 bases in between. The germline V gene encodes CDR1 SGHTA and CDR2 FQGNSA. This CDR3 spans 14 amino acids. The CDR3 sequence: CASSLDSDVNEQFF. DNA for the CDR3: TGTGCCAGCAGCCTCGACTCGGACGTCAATGAGCAGTTCTTC.

J is TRBJ2-3 and V is TRBV11-3; the D gene is possibly TRBD1 (6 bases). Trimming took 3 bases from V and 6 from J, leaving 13 bases between them. The V gene's germline CDR1 is SGHNT and CDR2 YENEEA. This CDR3 contains 14 residues. The CDR3 spells CASSLGQGHDTQYF. The CDR3 DNA follows: TGTGCCAGCAGCTTGGGGCAGGGGCATGATACGCAGTATTTT.

This clonotype was found a few times. V gene TRBV7-9 combines with J gene TRBJ2-5; possible D gene TRBD1, 6 bases. The ends were cut back, 4 bases at V and 1 base at J, with 13 bases in the middle. The CDR3 has 15 amino acids. Germline lookup yields CDR1 SEHNR and CDR2 FQNEAQ (reference sequence). The CDR3 region is CASSSFRTVQETQYF. For the CDR3, the DNA is TGTGCCAGCAGCTCCTTCAGGACAGTCCAAGAGACCCAGTACTTC.

The chain has TRBV20-1 and TRBJ2-1; tentative D call: TRBD2 (5 bases). The CDR3 runs to 16 residues. Germline V CDR1 and CDR2: DFQATT, SNEGSKA (reference sequence). Trimming took off 3 bases at V and 3 bases at J, with 18 bases between the two ends. Here the CDR3 reads CSARGVPAKNYNEQFF. CDR3 in DNA: TGCAGTGCTAGGGGAGTTCCCGCCAAAAACTACAATGAGCAGTTCTTC.

The chain employs TRBV6-4 and TRBJ2-1, with 7 positions matching TRBD2. Trimming took 4 bases from V and 6 from J; bases not matched to a gene: 6. Germline V CDR1 and CDR2: MRHNA, SNTAGT. This CDR3 has 14 amino acids. This chain's CDR3 is CASSAGLAANEQFF. CDR3 in DNA: TGTGCCAGCAGTGCGGGGCTAGCGGCCAATGAGCAGTTCTTC.

V gene TRBV12-3 or TRBV12-4 combines with J gene TRBJ1-1; D gene ambiguous. The CDR3 is made up of 14 amino acids. V gave up 5 bases and J gave up 7 bases, with 17 bases separating them. In DNA form, the CDR3 reads TGTGCCAGCAGTCCTTCTAGAGGCTCCCTTGAAGCTTTCTTT. It yields the protein CASSPSRGSLEAFF.

This sequence joins TRBV20-1 and TRBJ1-5; 8 bases line up with TRBD1. From germline, CDR1 is DFQATT and CDR2 SNEGSKA (reference sequence). The CDR3 contains 15 residues. With V trimmed by 6 bases and J by 1 base, 8 bases remained unmatched. CDR3 bases: TGCAGTGCCCGCGCGACAGGGGTGAGCAATCAGCCCCAGCATTTT. It codes for CSARATGVSNQPQHF.

The chain carries TRBV10-3 and TRBJ2-3, with unresolved D. The germline V gene encodes CDR1 ENHRY and CDR2 SYGVKD. This CDR3 has 15 amino acids. Trimming cost V 11 bases and J 1 base, with 19 bases left between them. CDR3 sequence (DNA): TGTGCCGCTACTCTGGGCCAGGACCGCACAGATACGCAGTATTTT. Translating gives CAATLGQDRTDTQYF.

This clonotype was seen a handful of times. The chain's CDR3 is CASSPGTWEETQYF. The DNA for the CDR3 is TGTGCCAGCAGCCCCGGGACCTGGGAGGAGACCCAGTACTTC. The gene calls are TRBV7-2 and TRBJ2-5; tentatively, D is TRBD1 or TRBD2 (5 bases each). Per the germline V gene, CDR1 is SGHTA and CDR2 is FQGNSA. This CDR3 comprises 14 residues. Trimming left V 5 bases short and J 5 bases short, with 15 bases between.